The 22 T cell receptor beta chains reported below all come from one sample, sequenced in a study of blood T cell repertoires in COVID-19. The data were produced by immunoSEQ multiplex PCR, yet TCRdb's version contains in-frame clones alone and is incomplete. The sample lists some 25,000 clones, about 88% occurring once. Material: peripheral blood. The receptors come from a man between 65 and 79 years old with acute or convalescent COVID-19.

This chain joins TRBV12-3 or TRBV12-4 and TRBJ1-3; D is ambiguous. V was pared by 3 bases and J by 7 bases, with 10 bases between. This CDR3 region has 13 residues. CDR3 nucleotide sequence: TGTGCCAGCAGTTTCGGTAGCCTGAACACCATATATTTT. It specifies CASSFGSLNTIYF.

The chain joins TRBV5-4 to TRBJ2-7; TRBD2 aligns across 12 bases. The J segment lost 3 bases and the V segment lost 0 bases, leaving 1 base of the junction unmatched. Looked up from germline, CDR1 is SGHNT and CDR2 is YYREEE (reference sequence). This CDR3 is built from 15 residues. The CDR3 spells CASSLGTSGNYEQYF. In DNA form, the CDR3 reads TGTGCCAGCAGCTTGGGGACTAGCGGGAACTACGAGCAGTACTTC.

V gene TRBV5-8 combines with J gene TRBJ2-3, with a tentative D call TRBD2 (6 bases). Looked up from germline, CDR1 is SGHTS and CDR2 is YDEGEE. The CDR3 contains 14 residues. Trimming left V 7 bases short and J 4 bases short, with 16 bases between. The CDR3 protein is CASVPLRGSDTQYF. In DNA, the CDR3 is TGTGCCAGCGTTCCTCTCCGGGGGTCAGATACGCAGTATTTT.

The rearrangement uses TRBV18 and TRBJ1-1; D may be TRBD1 (6 bases). The CDR3 contains 13 residues. V was cut by 3 bases and J by 4 bases, with 9 bases left in between. Germline CDR1 and CDR2: KGHSH and LQKENI. CDR3 region: CASSPDRTTEAFF. In DNA form, the CDR3 reads TGTGCCAGCTCACCCGACAGGACCACTGAAGCTTTCTTT.

This chain connects TRBV7-8 to TRBJ1-5; D might be TRBD1 (5 bases). V lost 0 bases, J lost 2 bases, and 8 bases lay in between. Germline assignment: CDR1 SGHVS and CDR2 FQNEAQ. The CDR3 consists of 15 residues. CDR3 nucleotide sequence: TGTGCCAGCAGCTTAGCAGGGGTCGGCAATCAGCCCCAGCATTTT. Its protein is CASSLAGVGNQPQHF.

This chain's CDR3 is CAIRPSDRDNHNEQFF. In DNA, the CDR3 is TGTGCCATCAGACCCTCGGACAGGGATAATCACAATGAGCAGTTCTTC. The chain is built from TRBV10-3 and TRBJ2-1; the match to TRBD1 covers 8 bases. Germline V gene data show CDR1 as ENHRY and CDR2 as SYGVKD. The CDR3 spans 16 residues. J gave up 5 bases and V 6 bases, and 12 bases lay outside the gene matches.

This clone is a singleton in its sample. The gene calls are TRBV28 and TRBJ1-5; 8 bases fit TRBD1. Looked up from germline, CDR1 is MDHEN and CDR2 is SYDVKM. The CDR3 is 13 amino acids. Trimming took 9 bases from V and 1 from J; bases not matched to a gene: 2. Here the CDR3 reads CASRQGSNQPQHF. The CDR3 bases are TGTGCCAGTCGACAGGGGAGCAATCAGCCCCAGCATTTT.

This clone appeared a few times. This sequence joins TRBV3-1 (or the pseudogene TRBV3-2) and TRBJ2-7; maybe TRBD1 (5 bases). Germline V lookup: CDR1 LGHDT, CDR2 YNNKEL (reference sequence). The CDR3 spans 14 residues. Trimming left V 1 base short and J 0 bases short, with 7 bases between. The CDR3, as DNA: TGTGCCAGCAGCCAAGGCAGGGTCTCCTACGAGCAGTACTTC. Protein sequence: CASSQGRVSYEQYF.

J is TRBJ2-3 and V is TRBV13; 11 bases match TRBD2. The CDR3 runs 18 residues. Germline-derived CDR1 and CDR2 are PRHDT and FYEKMQ (reference sequence). The ends lost 8 bases at V and 9 bases at J; junction bases unmatched: 22. DNA for the CDR3: TGTGCCAGCGTCGCCCAAGAGGTAGCGGGGGGGCTAGGACGAACGCAGTATTTT. Amino acid sequence: CASVAQEVAGGLGRTQYF.

This chain uses TRBV3-1 (or the pseudogene TRBV3-2) with TRBJ1-4; the D gene is possibly TRBD1 (5 bases). Trimming removed 6 bases from V and 11 bases from J, with 13 bases in between. Looked up from germline, CDR1 is LGHDT and CDR2 is YNNKEL (reference sequence). This CDR3 has 12 amino acids. CDR3 in amino acids: CASRDNGGKLFF. Here the CDR3 DNA reads TGTGCCAGCAGGGACAACGGGGGGAAACTGTTTTTT.

The gene calls are TRBV30 and TRBJ2-7, with TRBD1 matching 10 bases. The CDR3 is 13 amino acids. Losses at the gene ends were 8 bases for V and 5 bases for J; bases not matched to a gene: 9. Germline values: CDR1 GTSNPN, CDR2 SVGIG (reference sequence). This CDR3 reads CALVGDRGNEQYF. The DNA for the CDR3 is TGTGCCCTGGTGGGGGACAGGGGTAACGAGCAGTACTTC.

This clone has just one count. The chain joins TRBV10-3 to TRBJ1-2; D unclear. The CDR3 is made up of 14 amino acids. Trimming removed 3 bases from V and 3 bases from J, with 11 bases in between. In germline, CDR1 is ENHRY, CDR2 SYGVKD. The CDR3 region has the DNA TGTGCCATCAGTGAAGGGAGCAGTTACTATGGCTACACCTTC. It is translated as CAISEGSSYYGYTF.

This clone has a single count. The CDR3 region is CASSQDLAGGTDTQYF. CDR3 sequence (DNA): TGTGCCAGCAGCCAAGACCTAGCGGGTGGCACAGATACGCAGTATTTT. The V call is TRBV3-1 (or the pseudogene TRBV3-2), the J call TRBJ2-3, with TRBD2 matching 8 bases. The germline V gene encodes CDR1 LGHDT and CDR2 YNNKEL (reference sequence). The CDR3 contains 16 residues. V gave up 0 bases and J gave up 1 base; unmatched junction bases: 3.

This clone was recorded once. The chain combines TRBV28 with TRBJ1-2; D is ambiguous. From germline, CDR1 is MDHEN and CDR2 SYDVKM. The CDR3 is 17 residues long. V lost 3 bases and J lost 0, with 17 bases in between. CDR3 residues: CASSFPTTSTSNYGYTF. CDR3 DNA sequence: TGTGCCAGCAGTTTTCCGACAACCAGTACCTCTAACTATGGCTACACCTTC.

This clone appeared a single time. The chain has TRBV7-8 and TRBJ2-1; D possibly corresponds to TRBD2 (6 bases). The V and J ends lost 6 bases and 9 bases respectively, with 18 bases between them. CDR1 SGHVS and CDR2 FQNEAQ come from the germline V gene. CDR3 size: 14 residues. The CDR3 protein is CASRHRTINAEQFF. CDR3 DNA sequence: TGTGCCAGCAGACACCGGACTATCAATGCTGAGCAGTTCTTC. Looking up the rest from reference TRBV7-8 and TRBJ2-1 gives the full variable domain: GAGVSQSPRYKVAKRGQDVALRCDPISGHVSLFWYQQALGQGPEFLTYFQNEAQLDKSGLPSDRFFAERPEGSVSTLKIQRTQQEDSAVYLCASRHRTINAEQFFGPGTRLTVL.

The CDR3 is CAISESSSNTIYF. As DNA, the CDR3 is TGTGCCATCAGTGAGTCTTCATCAAACACCATATATTTT. J is TRBJ1-3 and V is TRBV10-3, with D unclear. The CDR3 covers 13 residues. The germline gives CDR1 ENHRY, CDR2 SYGVKD. Trimming removed 0 bases at V and 6 bases at J, with 6 bases between.

The V call is TRBV9, the J call TRBJ2-3; 10 bases are shared with TRBD2. CDR1 is SGDLS, CDR2 YYNGEE, per germline. This CDR3 region has 18 residues. V gave up 4 bases and J gave up 1 base; unmatched junction bases: 12. CDR3 sequence reads: CASSSRGGTSDRTDTQYF. As DNA, the CDR3 is TGTGCCAGCAGCTCAAGAGGAGGGACTAGCGACCGCACAGATACGCAGTATTTT.

The V and J genes are TRBV18 and TRBJ2-5; 7 nucleotides align to TRBD2. This CDR3 spans 13 amino acids. J gave up 5 bases and V 9 bases, and 9 bases lay outside the gene matches. Germline assignment: CDR1 KGHSH and CDR2 LQKENI. This CDR3 reads CASSGAGKETQYF. The CDR3 nucleotides read TGTGCCAGTAGTGGAGCGGGAAAGGAGACCCAGTACTTC.

The chain carries TRBV6-5 and TRBJ2-1, with TRBD1 identical over 8 bases. V shed 6 bases, J shed 6 bases, and the junction held 7 bases outside the gene matches. This CDR3 contains 14 residues. Per the germline V gene, CDR1 is MNHEY and CDR2 is SVGAGI. The CDR3 spells CASRETTGVNEQFF. The CDR3 DNA reads as TGTGCCAGCAGGGAGACGACAGGGGTCAATGAGCAGTTCTTC.

The chain links TRBV30 to TRBJ2-2; 8 bases fit TRBD1. Germline CDR1 is GTSNPN and CDR2 is SVGIG (reference sequence). This CDR3 comprises 11 residues. Losses at the gene ends were 8 bases for V and 4 bases for J; bases not matched to a gene: 0. The CDR3 sequence is CAGQGTGELFF. The CDR3 region has the DNA TGTGCCGGACAGGGCACCGGGGAGCTGTTTTTT.

This chain links TRBV6-4 with TRBJ1-1; the match to TRBD1 covers 8 bases. Germline CDR1 reads MRHNA; CDR2 reads SNTAGT. The CDR3 contains 16 residues. V shed 4 bases, J shed 0 bases, and the junction held 7 bases outside the gene matches. The CDR3 DNA reads as TGTGCCAGCAGTGCGACAGGGGAATCGGTGAACACTGAAGCTTTCTTT. Protein: CASSATGESVNTEAFF.

This chain connects TRBV28 to TRBJ1-1, with D unresolved. The germline CDR1 and CDR2 sequences are MDHEN and SYDVKM. This CDR3 region has 15 residues. Trimming took off 3 bases at V and 5 bases at J, with 16 bases between the two ends. CDR3 coding DNA: TGTGCCAGCAGTTTCGTTCGGGGAGGGCGTACTGAAGCTTTCTTT. Amino acid sequence: CASSFVRGGRTEAFF.